This paragraph reports one TCR beta chain. Its matching antigen is unknown. CDR3 length equals 14 residues. Per germline, CDR1 MNHNS and CDR2 SASEGT. V lost 0 bases and J lost 11, with 11 bases in between. This sample was included in a study of T cell responses to AZD1222 COVID-19 vaccine. Broader study findings: Close to half of all spike-specific TCRs reportedly target regions of the variants that are unmutated. Baseline seropositives among AZD1222 recipients totaled only five to seven. Donors were chiefly white British, with a greater number of females, and clonal diversity was perhaps underestimated. There were vaccine-associated CD4 TCRs across spike, dominant at 160-218 and 743-854.

Generated by immunoSEQ multiplex PCR, the TCRdb table keeps only in-frame clones and is missing some. The table records under 200,000 clones, over 90% of them present only once. Source: peripheral blood, taken on day 0 of AZD1222 vaccination. J is TRBJ1-6 and V is TRBV6-1; D remains ambiguous. The clonotype was recovered from an adult in good health. The CDR3, as DNA: TGTGCCAGCAGTGAAGCGCAGGACGGAGCACCCCTCCACTTT. As protein: CASSEAQDGAPLHF.